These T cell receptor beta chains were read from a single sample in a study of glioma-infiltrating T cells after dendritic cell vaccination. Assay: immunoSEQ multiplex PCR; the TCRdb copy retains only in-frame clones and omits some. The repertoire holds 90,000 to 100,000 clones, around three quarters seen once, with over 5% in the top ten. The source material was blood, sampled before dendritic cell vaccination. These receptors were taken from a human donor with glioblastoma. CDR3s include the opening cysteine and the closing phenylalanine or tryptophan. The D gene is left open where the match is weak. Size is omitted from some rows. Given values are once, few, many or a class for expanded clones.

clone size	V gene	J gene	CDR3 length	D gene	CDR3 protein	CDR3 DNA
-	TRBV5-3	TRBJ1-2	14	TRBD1	CARSTTGTGYGYTF	TGTGCCAGAAGCACTACCGGGACAGGGTATGGCTACACCTTC
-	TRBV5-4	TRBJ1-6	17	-	CASSPYTRDIYNSPLHF	TGTGCCAGCAGCCCCTATACCAGGGACATCTATAATTCACCCCTCCACTTT
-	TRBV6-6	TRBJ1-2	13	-	CASSYGPIYGYTF	TGTGCCAGCAGTTACGGGCCCATCTATGGCTACACCTTC
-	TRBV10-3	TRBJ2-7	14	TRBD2	CAIRGTSGTYEQYF	TGTGCCATCAGGGGGACTAGCGGTACCTACGAGCAGTACTTC
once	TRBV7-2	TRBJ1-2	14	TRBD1	CASSQWTGDYGYTF	TGTGCCAGCAGCCAATGGACAGGGGACTATGGCTACACCTTC
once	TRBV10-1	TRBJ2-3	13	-	CASSPPGVDTQYF	TGCGCCAGCAGTCCCCCCGGGGTAGATACGCAGTATTTT
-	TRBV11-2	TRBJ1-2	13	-	CASSPLGSYGYTF	TGTGCCAGCAGCCCCCTGGGCAGCTATGGCTACACCTTC
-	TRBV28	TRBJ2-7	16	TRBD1	CASSLSTGGVPYEQYF	TGTGCCAGCAGTTTGTCGACAGGGGGCGTTCCCTACGAGCAGTACTTC
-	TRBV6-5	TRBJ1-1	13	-	CASSYAQGTEAFF	TGTGCCAGCAGTTACGCACAGGGTACTGAAGCTTTCTTT
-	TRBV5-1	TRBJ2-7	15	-	CASSPSSVAAYEQYF	TGCGCCAGCAGCCCGAGTTCGGTAGCAGCCTACGAGCAGTACTTC
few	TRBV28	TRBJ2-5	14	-	CASSLFRGQETQYF	TGTGCCAGCAGTTTATTCAGGGGCCAAGAGACCCAGTACTTC
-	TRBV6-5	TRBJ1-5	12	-	CASRQGNQPQHF	TGTGCCAGCAGGCAGGGTAATCAGCCCCAGCATTTT
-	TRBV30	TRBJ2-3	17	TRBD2	CAWSRRGLAGGTDTQYF	TGTGCCTGGAGTCGACGGGGACTAGCGGGCGGCACAGATACGCAGTATTTT
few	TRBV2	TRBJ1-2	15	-	CASSGGPSSNYGYTF	TGTGCCAGCAGTGGCGGGCCTTCCTCTAACTATGGCTACACCTTC
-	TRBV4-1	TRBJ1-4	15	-	CASSTQTGVNEKLFF	TGCGCCAGCAGCACGCAGACAGGAGTGAACGAAAAACTGTTTTTT
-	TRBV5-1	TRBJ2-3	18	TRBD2	CASSLGTGGYVGTDTQYF	TGCGCCAGCAGCTTGGGAACGGGAGGGTATGTAGGCACAGATACGCAGTATTTT
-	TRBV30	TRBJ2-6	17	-	CAWSRGITSSGANVLTF	TGTGCCTGGAGTCGGGGGATTACGAGCTCTGGGGCCAACGTCCTGACTTTC
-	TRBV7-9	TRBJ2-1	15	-	CASSLWGLPIGEQFF	TGTGCCAGCAGCTTATGGGGACTCCCAATAGGTGAGCAGTTCTTC
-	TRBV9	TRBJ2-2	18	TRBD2	CASSPGGGARFSTGELFF	TGTGCCAGCAGCCCCGGCGGGGGGGCCAGATTTAGTACCGGGGAGCTGTTTTTT
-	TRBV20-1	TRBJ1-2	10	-	CSARPDGYTF	TGCAGTGCTAGACCGGATGGCTACACCTTC
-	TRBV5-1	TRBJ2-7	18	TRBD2	CASSSTRGTSGPAYDQYF	TGCGCCAGCAGCTCGACCAGAGGGACTAGCGGGCCTGCCTACGATCAGTACTTC
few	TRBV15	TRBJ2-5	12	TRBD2	CASGRAKETQYF	TGTGCCAGCGGGAGGGCTAAAGAGACCCAGTACTTC
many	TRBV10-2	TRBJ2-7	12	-	CASLGSSYEQYF	TGCGCCAGCCTTGGGAGCTCCTACGAGCAGTACTTC
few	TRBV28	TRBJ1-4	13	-	CASGGSANEKLFF	TGTGCCAGTGGAGGGTCAGCTAATGAAAAACTGTTTTTT
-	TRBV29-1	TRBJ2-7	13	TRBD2	CSVISGTAYEQYF	TGCAGCGTGATTAGCGGGACCGCCTACGAGCAGTACTTC
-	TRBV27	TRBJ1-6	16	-	CASSLSGPLYNSPLHF	TGTGCCAGCAGTTTATCGGGGCCGCTATATAATTCACCCCTCCACTTT
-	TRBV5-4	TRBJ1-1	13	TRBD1	CASSRQGIAEAFF	TGTGCCAGCAGCCGACAGGGAATCGCTGAAGCTTTCTTT
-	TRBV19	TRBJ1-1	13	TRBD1	CASTGGWHTEAFF	TGTGCCAGCACAGGGGGGTGGCACACTGAAGCTTTCTTT
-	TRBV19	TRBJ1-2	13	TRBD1	CASTEDRGYGYTF	TGTGCCAGTACCGAGGACAGGGGGTATGGCTACACCTTC
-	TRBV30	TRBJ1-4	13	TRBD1	CAWGQGAVEKLFF	TGTGCCTGGGGTCAGGGGGCGGTTGAAAAACTGTTTTTT
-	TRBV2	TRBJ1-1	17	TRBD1	CASSRTGGSGRGTEAFF	TGTGCCAGCAGTCGGACAGGGGGATCGGGGAGAGGCACTGAAGCTTTCTTT
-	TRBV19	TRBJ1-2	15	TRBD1	CASSPGTGSNYGYTF	TGTGCCAGTAGCCCCGGGACAGGGTCGAACTATGGCTACACCTTC
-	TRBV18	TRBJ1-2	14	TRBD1	CASSPTDRNYGYTF	TGTGCCAGCTCACCGACGGACAGGAACTATGGCTACACCTTC
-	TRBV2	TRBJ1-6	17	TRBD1	CASSQLRDRGLGSPLHF	TGTGCCAGCAGTCAGCTCCGGGACAGGGGGCTTGGTTCACCCCTCCACTTT
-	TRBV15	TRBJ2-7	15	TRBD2	CATSRDQGLAYEQYF	TGTGCCACCAGCAGAGATCAAGGACTAGCTTACGAGCAGTACTTC
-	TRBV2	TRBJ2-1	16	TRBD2	CASSGRDSGVMDEQFF	TGTGCCAGCAGTGGCCGAGATAGCGGGGTGATGGATGAGCAGTTCTTC
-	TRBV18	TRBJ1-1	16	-	CASSVRGAEGGTEAFF	TGTGCCAGCTCGGTAAGGGGAGCCGAAGGGGGAACTGAAGCTTTCTTT
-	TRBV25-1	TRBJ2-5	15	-	CASSEAKGFRETQYF	TGTGCCAGCAGTGAAGCGAAGGGGTTTAGAGAGACCCAGTACTTC
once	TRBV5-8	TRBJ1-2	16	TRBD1	CASSLPQGAGNYGYTF	TGTGCCAGCAGCTTACCTCAGGGGGCGGGTAACTATGGCTACACCTTC
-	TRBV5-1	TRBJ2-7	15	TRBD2	CASSLSGSFSYEQYF	TGCGCCAGCAGTCTTAGCGGGAGCTTCTCGTACGAGCAGTACTTC
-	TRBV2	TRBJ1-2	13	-	CASSSAQGYGYTF	TGTGCCAGCAGCTCGGCCCAGGGTTATGGCTACACCTTC
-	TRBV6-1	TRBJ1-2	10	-	CASSTYDGDF	TGTGCCAGCAGTACCTATGACGGGGACTTC
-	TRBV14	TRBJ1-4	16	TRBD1	CASSQENRGYNEKLFF	TGTGCCAGCAGCCAAGAAAACAGGGGGTATAATGAAAAACTGTTTTTT
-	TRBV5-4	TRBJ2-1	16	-	CASSLAGGTSYNEQFF	TGTGCCAGCAGCTTGGCTGGCGGGACCTCCTACAATGAGCAGTTCTTC
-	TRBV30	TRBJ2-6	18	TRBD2	CAWSSKLAGGRMANVLTF	TGTGCCTGGAGTTCGAAACTAGCGGGGGGACGGATGGCCAACGTCCTGACTTTC
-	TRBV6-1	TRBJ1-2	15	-	CASSETAGARRGYTF	TGTGCCAGCAGTGAAACGGCAGGGGCTCGACGTGGCTACACCTTC
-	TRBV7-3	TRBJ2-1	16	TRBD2	CASSATGTSGNNEQLF	TGTGCCAGCAGCGCCACCGGGACTAGCGGTAACAATGAGCAGCTCTTC
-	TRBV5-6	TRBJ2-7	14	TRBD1	CASSYLDRENEQYF	TGTGCCAGCAGCTACCTGGACAGGGAAAACGAGCAGTACTTC
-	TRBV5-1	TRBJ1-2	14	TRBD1	CASSDRDEVYGYTF	TGCGCCAGCAGCGACAGGGACGAGGTCTATGGCTACACCTTC
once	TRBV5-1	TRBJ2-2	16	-	CASSLMPAGRTGELFF	TGCGCCAGCAGCTTGATGCCGGCGGGTCGCACCGGGGAGCTGTTTTTT
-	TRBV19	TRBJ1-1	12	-	CASSRQGPEAFF	TGTGCCAGTAGTCGGCAGGGCCCTGAAGCTTTCTTT
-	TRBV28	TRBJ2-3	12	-	CASSFVGSTQYF	TGTGCCAGCAGTTTTGTAGGGAGTACGCAGTATTTT
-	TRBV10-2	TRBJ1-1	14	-	CASSEPGMNTEAFF	TGCGCCAGCAGTGAGCCAGGGATGAACACTGAAGCTTTCTTT